A single sample is the source of the 6 T cell receptor beta chains below, sequenced in a study of PD-1 blockade in classical Hodgkin lymphoma. The repertoire was sequenced with immunoSEQ multiplex PCR; TCRdb's copy has only in-frame clones and lacks some. The data hold around 34,000 clones, with approximately 82% observed a single time. The patients all showed relapse after autologous stem cell transplantation, while their brentuximab vedotin exposure varied. The sequences come from peripheral blood mononuclear cells (PBMCs), collected before the second cycle of nivolumab. The receptor source for this set is a human donor with classical Hodgkin lymphoma.

V is TRBV7-7 and J is TRBJ1-4; D perhaps matches TRBD1 (6 bases). The V end was cut by 3 bases, the J end by 3 bases, with 14 bases between. CDR1 is SSHAT, CDR2 FNYEAQ, per germline (reference sequence). This CDR3 has 16 amino acids. CDR3 sequence (DNA): TGTGCCAGCAGCTTGGGGGGCGGAGGAGCTAATGAAAAACTGTTTTTT. Translating gives CASSLGGGGANEKLFF. Looking up the rest from reference TRBV7-7 and TRBJ1-4 gives the full variable domain: GAGVSQSPRYKVTKRGQDVTLRCDPISSHATLYWYQQALGQGPEFLTYFNYEAQPDKSGLPSDRFSAERPEGSISTLTIQRTEQRDSAMYRCASSLGGGGANEKLFFGSGTQLSVL.

This clone is a singleton in its sample. The chain links TRBV5-1 to TRBJ2-7; D may be TRBD1 or TRBD2 (6 bases each). Germline lookup yields CDR1 SGHRS and CDR2 YFSETQ. Trimming removed 3 bases from V and 6 bases from J, with 16 bases in between. CDR3 length: 14 amino acids. Here the CDR3 DNA reads TGCGCCAGCAGCTGGGACTCCCGAGGGGGCGAGCAGTACTTC. The encoded protein is CASSWDSRGGEQYF.

This clone was recorded only once. The chain combines TRBV5-1 with TRBJ2-5; D is perhaps TRBD2 (7 bases). Trimming removed 4 bases at V and 4 bases at J, with 20 bases between. This CDR3 has 16 residues. The V gene's germline CDR1 is SGHRS and CDR2 YFSETQ. The CDR3 bases are TGCGCCAGCAGCCTCACTAGGGGGGGGTCTGGAGAGACCCAGTACTTC. This encodes CASSLTRGGSGETQYF.

J is TRBJ2-5 and V is TRBV6-4; 10 positions match TRBD1. Germline-derived CDR1 and CDR2 are MRHNA and SNTAGT. The CDR3 is 15 residues long. Losses at the gene ends were 6 bases for V and 4 bases for J; bases not matched to a gene: 8. This CDR3 is CASRQPGQGSETQYF. The CDR3 nucleotides read TGTGCCAGCAGGCAACCGGGACAGGGGTCAGAGACCCAGTACTTC.

The CDR3 loop is CASSPAGTPSGQFF. The DNA of the CDR3 is TGTGCCAGCAGCCCTGCCGGGACCCCGAGCGGGCAGTTCTTC. The V call is TRBV2, the J call TRBJ2-1; possibly TRBD1 or TRBD2 for D (5 bases each). Deletions cut 6 bases from V and 12 bases from J, with 21 bases between. The CDR3 extends over 14 amino acids. CDR1 and CDR2 from the germline V gene are SNHLY and FYNNEI.

At least ten counts were recorded for this clone. This rearrangement joins TRBV6-1 to TRBJ1-2; possibly TRBD1 for D (5 bases). Germline V gene data show CDR1 as MNHNS and CDR2 as SASEGT. CDR3 length: 13 residues. V dropped 6 bases and J dropped 2 bases, with 10 bases sitting between them. The CDR3 region has the DNA TGTGCCAGCAGGGGGCGGGTAAACTATGGCTACACCTTC. Its protein product is CASRGRVNYGYTF.